This T cell receptor (beta chain) was documented in a study of human T cells and chemical hapten exposure. Across the study: The patch tests put 0.01% DPC on the skin of the upper back and were read 6 days later.

This clonotype appeared many times. Its antigen is currently unknown. The CDR3 has 15 amino acids. V lost 6 bases and J lost 7, with 19 bases in between. Time point reported: patch test 2, 6 weeks after DPC sensitization. Treatment specified: therapeutic diphenylcyclopropenone sensitization with weekly scalp DPC. Unseparated into fractions, whole blood served as the source from which total RNA was extracted. Study findings and constraints: Each of the donors had alopecia, so their immune responses may not resemble those of healthy people.

The library tagged each cDNA molecule with unique molecular identifiers. MiXCR was run by TCRdb on the RACE reads, yielding one entry per CDR3 protein. The top ten clones hold 2.5% to 3.5% of a sample with about 110,000 distinct CDR3 sequences, about a tenth of them seen once. This sequence was found in a middle-aged woman with alopecia areata. Some clones in this sample may be carry-over from other donors' samples. The V call is TRBV12-3 or TRBV12-4, the J call TRBJ1-5; the D is unclear. This specimen was whole blood, taken in connection with sensitization to the hapten diphenylcyclopropenone (DPC). CDR3 bases: TGTGCCAGCAGCAACCCTGCAAACACGGGGCAGCCCCAGCATTTT. This encodes CASSNPANTGQPQHF.